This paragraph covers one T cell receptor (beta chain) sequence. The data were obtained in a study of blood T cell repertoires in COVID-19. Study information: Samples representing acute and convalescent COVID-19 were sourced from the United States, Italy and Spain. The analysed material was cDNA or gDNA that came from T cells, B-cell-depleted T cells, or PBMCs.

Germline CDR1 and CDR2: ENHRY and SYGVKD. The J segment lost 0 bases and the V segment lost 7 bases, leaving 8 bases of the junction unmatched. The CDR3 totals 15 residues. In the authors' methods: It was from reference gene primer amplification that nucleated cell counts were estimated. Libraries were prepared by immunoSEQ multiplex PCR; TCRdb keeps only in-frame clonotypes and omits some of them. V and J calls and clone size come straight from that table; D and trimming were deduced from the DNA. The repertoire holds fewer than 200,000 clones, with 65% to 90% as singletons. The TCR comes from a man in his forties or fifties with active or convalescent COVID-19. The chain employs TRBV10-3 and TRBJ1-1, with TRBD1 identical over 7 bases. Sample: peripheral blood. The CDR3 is CAIKAQQGMNTEAFF. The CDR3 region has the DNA TGTGCCATCAAAGCCCAACAGGGGATGAACACTGAAGCTTTCTTT.